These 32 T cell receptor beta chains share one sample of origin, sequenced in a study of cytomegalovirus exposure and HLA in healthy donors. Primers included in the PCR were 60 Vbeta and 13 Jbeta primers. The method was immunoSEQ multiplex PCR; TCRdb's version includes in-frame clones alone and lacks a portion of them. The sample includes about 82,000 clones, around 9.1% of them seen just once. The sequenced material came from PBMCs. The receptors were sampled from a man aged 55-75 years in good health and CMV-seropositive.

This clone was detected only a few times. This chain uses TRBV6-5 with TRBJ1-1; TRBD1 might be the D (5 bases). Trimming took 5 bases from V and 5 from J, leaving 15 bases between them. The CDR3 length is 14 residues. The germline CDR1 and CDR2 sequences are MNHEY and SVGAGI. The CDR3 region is CASSPQVEGTEAFF. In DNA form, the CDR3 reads TGTGCCAGCAGTCCACAGGTGGAGGGTACTGAAGCTTTCTTT.

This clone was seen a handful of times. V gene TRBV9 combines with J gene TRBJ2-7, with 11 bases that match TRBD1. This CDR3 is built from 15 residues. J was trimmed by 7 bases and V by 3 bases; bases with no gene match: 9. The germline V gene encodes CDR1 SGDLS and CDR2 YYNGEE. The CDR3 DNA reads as TGTGCCAGCAGCGGAGCAGGACAGGGGGCAGAGGAGCAGTACTTC. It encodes CASSGAGQGAEEQYF.

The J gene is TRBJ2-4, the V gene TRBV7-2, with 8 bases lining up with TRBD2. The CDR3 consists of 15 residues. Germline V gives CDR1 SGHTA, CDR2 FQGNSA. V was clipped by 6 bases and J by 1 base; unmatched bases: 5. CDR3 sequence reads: CASRTSGSAKNIQYF. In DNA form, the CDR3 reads TGTGCCAGCAGAACTAGCGGTTCGGCCAAAAACATTCAGTACTTC.

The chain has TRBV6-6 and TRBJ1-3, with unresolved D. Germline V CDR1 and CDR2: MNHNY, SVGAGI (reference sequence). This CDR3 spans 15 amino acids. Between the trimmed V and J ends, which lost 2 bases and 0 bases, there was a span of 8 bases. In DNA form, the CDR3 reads TGTGCCAGCAGTTACCTAACAGACTCTGGAAACACCATATATTTT. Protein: CASSYLTDSGNTIYF.

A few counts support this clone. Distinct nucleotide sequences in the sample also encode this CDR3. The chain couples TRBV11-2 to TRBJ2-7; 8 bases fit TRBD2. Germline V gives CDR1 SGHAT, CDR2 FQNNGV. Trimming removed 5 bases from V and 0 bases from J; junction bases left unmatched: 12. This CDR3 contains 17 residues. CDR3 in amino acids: CASSMSPSGGSSYEQYV. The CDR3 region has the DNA TGTGCCAGCAGCATGTCCCCCAGCGGGGGAAGCTCCTACGAGCAGTACGTC.

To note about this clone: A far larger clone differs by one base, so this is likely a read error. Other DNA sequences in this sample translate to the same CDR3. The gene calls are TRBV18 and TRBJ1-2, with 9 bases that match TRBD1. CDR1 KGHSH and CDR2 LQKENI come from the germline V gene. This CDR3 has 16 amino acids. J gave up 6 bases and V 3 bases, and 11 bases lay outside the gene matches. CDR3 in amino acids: CASSPRQGGRADGYTF. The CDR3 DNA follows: TGTGCCAGCTCACCCCGACAGGGGGGACGGGCCGATGGCTACACCTTC.

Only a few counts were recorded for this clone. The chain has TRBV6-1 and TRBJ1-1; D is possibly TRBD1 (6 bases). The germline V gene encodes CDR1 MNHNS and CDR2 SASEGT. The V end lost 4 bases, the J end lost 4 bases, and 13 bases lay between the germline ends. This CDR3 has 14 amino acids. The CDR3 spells CASSGGGWGTEAFF. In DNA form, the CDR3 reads TGTGCCAGCAGTGGAGGGGGATGGGGCACTGAAGCTTTCTTT.

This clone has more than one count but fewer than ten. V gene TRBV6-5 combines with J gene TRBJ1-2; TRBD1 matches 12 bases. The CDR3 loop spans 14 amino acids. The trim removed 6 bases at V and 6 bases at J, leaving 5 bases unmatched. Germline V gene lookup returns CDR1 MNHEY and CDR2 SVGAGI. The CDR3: CASSLGTGGNGYTF. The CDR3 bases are TGTGCCAGCAGCCTGGGGACAGGGGGCAATGGCTACACCTTC.

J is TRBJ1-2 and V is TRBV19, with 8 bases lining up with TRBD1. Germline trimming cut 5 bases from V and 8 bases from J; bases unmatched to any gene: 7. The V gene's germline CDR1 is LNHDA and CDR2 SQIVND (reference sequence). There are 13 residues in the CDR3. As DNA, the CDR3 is TGTGCCAGTAGTTATGACAGGGGAGAAGGCTACACCTTC. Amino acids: CASSYDRGEGYTF.

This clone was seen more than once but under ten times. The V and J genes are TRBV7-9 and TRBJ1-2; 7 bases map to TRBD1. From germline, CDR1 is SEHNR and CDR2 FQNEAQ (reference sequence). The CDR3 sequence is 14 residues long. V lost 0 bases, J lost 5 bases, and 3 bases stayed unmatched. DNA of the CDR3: TGTGCCAGCAGCTTAGCGGGACAGCATTATGGCTACACCTTC. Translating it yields CASSLAGQHYGYTF.

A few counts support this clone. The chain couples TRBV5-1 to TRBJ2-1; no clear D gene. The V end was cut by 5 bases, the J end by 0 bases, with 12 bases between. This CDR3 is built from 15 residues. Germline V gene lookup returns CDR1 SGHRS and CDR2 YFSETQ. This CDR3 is CASRPLHSSYNEQFF. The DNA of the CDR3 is TGCGCCAGCAGACCACTGCATAGCTCCTACAATGAGCAGTTCTTC.

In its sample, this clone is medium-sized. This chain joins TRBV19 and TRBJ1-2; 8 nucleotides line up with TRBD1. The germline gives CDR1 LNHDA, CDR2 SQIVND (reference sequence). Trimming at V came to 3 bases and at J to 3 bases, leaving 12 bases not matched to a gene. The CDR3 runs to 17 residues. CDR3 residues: CASSITYGQGEDYGYTF. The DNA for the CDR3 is TGTGCCAGTAGTATTACGTACGGACAGGGCGAAGACTATGGCTACACCTTC.

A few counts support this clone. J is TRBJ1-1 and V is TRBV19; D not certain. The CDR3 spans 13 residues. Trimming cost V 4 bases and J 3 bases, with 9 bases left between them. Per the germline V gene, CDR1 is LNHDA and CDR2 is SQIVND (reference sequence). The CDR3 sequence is CASSNTVDTEAFF. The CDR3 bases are TGTGCCAGTAGTAATACAGTGGACACTGAAGCTTTCTTT.

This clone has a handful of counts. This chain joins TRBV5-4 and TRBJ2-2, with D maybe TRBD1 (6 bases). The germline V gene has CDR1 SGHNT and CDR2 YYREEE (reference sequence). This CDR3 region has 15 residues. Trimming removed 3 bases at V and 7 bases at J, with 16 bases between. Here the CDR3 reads CASSWAGAVGGELFF. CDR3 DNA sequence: TGTGCCAGCAGCTGGGCAGGGGCTGTTGGCGGGGAGCTGTTTTTT.

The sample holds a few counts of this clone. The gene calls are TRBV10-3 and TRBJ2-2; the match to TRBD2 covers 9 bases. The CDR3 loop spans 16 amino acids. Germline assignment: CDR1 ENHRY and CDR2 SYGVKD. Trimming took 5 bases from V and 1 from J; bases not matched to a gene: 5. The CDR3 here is CAISPGLAVNTGELFF. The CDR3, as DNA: TGTGCCATCAGTCCGGGACTAGCTGTGAACACCGGGGAGCTGTTTTTT.

CDR3 nucleotides: TGCGCCAGCAGCCCCCTGGGACTACGTACTTTCCAGTTCTTC. Its protein product is CASSPLGLRTFQFF. The genes are TRBV4-1 and TRBJ2-1, with 7 bases matching TRBD2. The CDR3 covers 14 residues. Germline V gene data show CDR1 as MGHRA and CDR2 as YSYEKL. With V trimmed by 4 bases and J by 13 bases, 13 bases remained unmatched.

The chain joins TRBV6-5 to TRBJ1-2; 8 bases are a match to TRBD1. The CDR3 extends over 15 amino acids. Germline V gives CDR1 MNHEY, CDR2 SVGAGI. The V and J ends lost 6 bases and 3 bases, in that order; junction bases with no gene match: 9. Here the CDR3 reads CASSRPGTGYYGYTF. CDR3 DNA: TGTGCCAGCAGCCGTCCCGGGACAGGATACTATGGCTACACCTTC.

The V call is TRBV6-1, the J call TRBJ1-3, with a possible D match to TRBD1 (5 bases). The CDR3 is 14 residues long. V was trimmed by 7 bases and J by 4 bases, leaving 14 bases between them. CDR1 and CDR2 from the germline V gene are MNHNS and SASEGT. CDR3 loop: CASKDTAMGNTIYF. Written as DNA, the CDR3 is TGTGCCAGCAAGGACACCGCCATGGGAAACACCATATATTTT.

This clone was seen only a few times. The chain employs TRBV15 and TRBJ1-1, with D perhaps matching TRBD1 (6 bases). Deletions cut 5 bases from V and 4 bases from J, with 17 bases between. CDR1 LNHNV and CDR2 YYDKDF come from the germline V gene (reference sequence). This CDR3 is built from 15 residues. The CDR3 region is CATSSSWTDPTEAFF. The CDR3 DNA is TGTGCCACCAGCTCTTCTTGGACAGACCCCACTGAAGCTTTCTTT.

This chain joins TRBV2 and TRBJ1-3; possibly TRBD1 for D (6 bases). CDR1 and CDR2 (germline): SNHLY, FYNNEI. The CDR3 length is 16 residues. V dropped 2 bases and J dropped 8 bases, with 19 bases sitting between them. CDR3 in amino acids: CASSERTAWDRDTIYF. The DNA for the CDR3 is TGTGCCAGCAGTGAAAGGACAGCTTGGGATCGGGACACCATATATTTT.

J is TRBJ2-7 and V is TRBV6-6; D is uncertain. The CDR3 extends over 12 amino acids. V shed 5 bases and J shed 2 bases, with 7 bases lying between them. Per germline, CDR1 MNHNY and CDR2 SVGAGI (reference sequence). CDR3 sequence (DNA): TGTGCCAGCAGTCCCGTCCCCTACGAGCAGTACTTC. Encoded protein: CASSPVPYEQYF.

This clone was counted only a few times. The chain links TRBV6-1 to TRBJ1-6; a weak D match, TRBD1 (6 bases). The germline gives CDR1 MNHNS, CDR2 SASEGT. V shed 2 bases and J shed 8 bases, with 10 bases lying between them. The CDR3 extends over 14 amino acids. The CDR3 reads CASSETGRDSPLHF. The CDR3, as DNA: TGTGCCAGCAGTGAAACAGGGCGGGATTCACCCCTCCACTTT.

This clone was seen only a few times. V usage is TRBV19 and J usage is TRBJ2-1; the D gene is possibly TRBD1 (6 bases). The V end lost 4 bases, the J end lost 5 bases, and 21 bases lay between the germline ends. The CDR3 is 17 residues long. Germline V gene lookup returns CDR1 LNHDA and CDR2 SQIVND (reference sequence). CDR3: CASSKISLGAPDNEQFF. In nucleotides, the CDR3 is TGTGCCAGTAGTAAAATATCACTGGGGGCGCCGGACAATGAGCAGTTCTTC.

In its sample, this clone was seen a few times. CDR3 sequence (DNA): TGTGCCATCAGTGCCGGGACAGTTCAAGAGACCCAGTACTTC. Translated: CAISAGTVQETQYF. This sequence joins TRBV10-3 and TRBJ2-5; 7 bases agree with TRBD1. CDR3 length: 14 residues. The V segment lost 4 bases and the J segment 2 bases; nucleotides outside the gene matches: 4. The germline CDR1 and CDR2 sequences are ENHRY and SYGVKD.

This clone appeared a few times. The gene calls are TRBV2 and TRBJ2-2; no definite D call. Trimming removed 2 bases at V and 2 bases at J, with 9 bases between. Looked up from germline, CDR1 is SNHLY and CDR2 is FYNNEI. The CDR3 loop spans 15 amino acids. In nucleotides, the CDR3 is TGTGCCAGCAGTGAACGACTGACTAACACCGGGGAGCTGTTTTTT. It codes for CASSERLTNTGELFF.

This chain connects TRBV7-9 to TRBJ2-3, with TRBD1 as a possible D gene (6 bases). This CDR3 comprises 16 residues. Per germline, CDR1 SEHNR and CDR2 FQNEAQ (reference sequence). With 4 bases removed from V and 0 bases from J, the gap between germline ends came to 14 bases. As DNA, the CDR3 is TGTGCCAGCAGCTCCATGACAGGTACTAGCACAGATACGCAGTATTTT. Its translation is CASSSMTGTSTDTQYF.

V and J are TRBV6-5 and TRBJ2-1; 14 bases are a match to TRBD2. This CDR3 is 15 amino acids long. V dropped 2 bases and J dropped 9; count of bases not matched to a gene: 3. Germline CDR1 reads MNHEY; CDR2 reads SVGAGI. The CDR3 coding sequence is TGTGCCAGCAGTTACCAGACTAGCGGGGGGGGTGAGCAGTTCTTC. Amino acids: CASSYQTSGGGEQFF.

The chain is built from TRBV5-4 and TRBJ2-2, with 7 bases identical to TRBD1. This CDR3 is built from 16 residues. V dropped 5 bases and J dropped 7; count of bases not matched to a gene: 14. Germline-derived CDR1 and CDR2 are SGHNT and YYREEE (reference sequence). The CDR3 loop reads CASSRPPGQSSGELFF. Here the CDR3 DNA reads TGTGCCAGCAGTCGACCACCGGGACAGTCCAGCGGGGAGCTGTTTTTT.

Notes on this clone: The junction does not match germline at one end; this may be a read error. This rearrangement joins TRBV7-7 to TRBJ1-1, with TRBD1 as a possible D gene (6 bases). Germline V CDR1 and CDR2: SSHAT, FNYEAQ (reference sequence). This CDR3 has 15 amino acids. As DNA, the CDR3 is TGTGCTAGCAGCACCGCGGGGGCTCGCGACACTGAAGCTTTCTTT. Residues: CASSTAGARDTEAFF.

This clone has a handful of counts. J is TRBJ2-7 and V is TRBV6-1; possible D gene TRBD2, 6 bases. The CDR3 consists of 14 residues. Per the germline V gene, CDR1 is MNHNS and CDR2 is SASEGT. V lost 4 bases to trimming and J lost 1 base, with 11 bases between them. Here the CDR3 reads CASSGTGESYEQYF. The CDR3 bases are TGTGCCAGCAGTGGAACGGGGGAGTCCTACGAGCAGTACTTC.

CDR3 region: CASSLVANSYEQYF. The CDR3 region has the DNA TGTGCCAGCAGTTTGGTAGCGAACTCCTACGAGCAGTACTTC. The chain employs TRBV6-5 and TRBJ2-7; TRBD2 is a possible D gene (5 bases). Trimming pared 4 bases from V and 0 bases from J, leaving 10 bases between. The CDR3 consists of 14 residues. Per the germline V gene, CDR1 is MNHEY and CDR2 is SVGAGI.

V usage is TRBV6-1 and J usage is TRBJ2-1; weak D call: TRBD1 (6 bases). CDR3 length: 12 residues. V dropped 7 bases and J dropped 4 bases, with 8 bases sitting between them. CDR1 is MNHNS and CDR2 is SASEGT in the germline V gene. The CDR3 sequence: CASNTGYNEQFF. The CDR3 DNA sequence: TGTGCCAGCAACACAGGGTACAATGAGCAGTTCTTC.